Listed below are T cell receptor beta chains from one sample, sequenced in a study of CD8 T cells in Susac syndrome. One entry per CDR3 protein results from TCRdb running MiXCR on the immunoSEQ multiplex PCR reads. The table lists around 170,000 distinct CDR3 sequences, approximately 95% of them singletons. The sample taken for sequencing was CD8+ T cells from PBMCs. These receptors were obtained from a human donor with Susac syndrome. CDR3s include the opening cysteine and the closing phenylalanine or tryptophan. The order of the fields is J gene, D gene, V gene, clone size, CDR3 protein, CDR3 DNA. The D gene is left open where the match is weak. Clone size, where shown, is once, few, many, or a class for clones that have expanded.

J: TRBJ2-3
D: -
V: TRBV3-1
size: -
CDR3: CASSQGLSSTDTQYF
DNA: TGTGCCAGCAGCCAAGGACTCTCTAGCACAGATACGCAGTATTTT

J: TRBJ1-1
D: TRBD1
V: TRBV2
size: -
CDR3: CASRIDRGTEAFF
DNA: TGTGCCAGCAGGATAGACAGGGGCACTGAAGCTTTCTTT

J: TRBJ1-2
D: TRBD1
V: TRBV27
size: -
CDR3: CASRSGQHYGYTF
DNA: TGTGCCAGCAGATCGGGACAGCACTATGGCTACACCTTC

J: TRBJ1-2
D: -
V: TRBV9
size: -
CDR3: CASSVGQGSYGYTF
DNA: TGTGCCAGCAGCGTAGGGCAGGGGAGCTATGGCTACACCTTC

J: TRBJ2-1
D: -
V: TRBV9
size: -
CDR3: CASSVEGYNEQFF
DNA: TGTGCCAGCAGCGTAGAGGGGTACAATGAGCAGTTCTTC

J: TRBJ1-5
D: TRBD1
V: TRBV20-1
size: -
CDR3: CSARLQGMNQPQHF
DNA: TGCAGTGCTAGACTACAGGGGATGAATCAGCCCCAGCATTTT

J: TRBJ2-7
D: -
V: TRBV10-3
size: -
CDR3: CAISEAYEQYF
DNA: TGTGCCATCAGTGAGGCCTACGAGCAGTACTTC

J: TRBJ2-3
D: -
V: TRBV28
size: -
CDR3: CASTEEGGTFTDTQYF
DNA: TGTGCCAGCACCGAGGAGGGGGGGACGTTTACAGATACGCAGTATTTT

J: TRBJ1-4
D: -
V: TRBV5-4
size: once
CDR3: CASSFGTLDSNEKLFF
DNA: TGTGCCAGCAGCTTCGGGACCTTGGATTCAAATGAAAAACTGTTTTTT

J: TRBJ2-7
D: TRBD1
V: TRBV7-9
size: -
CDR3: CASSYSGTVRYEQYF
DNA: TGTGCCAGCAGCTACTCCGGGACAGTGAGGTACGAGCAGTACTTC

J: TRBJ1-1
D: TRBD1
V: TRBV9
size: -
CDR3: CASSVESGGWAEAFF
DNA: TGTGCCAGCAGCGTAGAATCAGGGGGCTGGGCTGAAGCTTTCTTT

J: TRBJ1-1
D: -
V: TRBV6-5
size: -
CDR3: CASSWWGEGLNTEAFF
DNA: TGTGCCAGCAGTTGGTGGGGGGAGGGACTGAACACTGAAGCTTTCTTT

J: TRBJ1-1
D: -
V: TRBV10-1
size: -
CDR3: CASSDMGTEAFF
DNA: TGCGCCAGCAGTGATATGGGCACTGAAGCTTTCTTT

J: TRBJ2-1
D: -
V: TRBV3-1
size: -
CDR3: CASSQESGIGEQFF
DNA: TGTGCCAGCAGCCAAGAAAGTGGCATCGGTGAGCAGTTCTTC

J: TRBJ2-3
D: TRBD2
V: TRBV20-1
size: -
CDR3: CSATNLAESTDTQYF
DNA: TGCAGTGCAACTAATCTAGCGGAGAGCACAGATACGCAGTATTTT

J: TRBJ2-7
D: -
V: TRBV5-1
size: -
CDR3: CASSILGAYEQYF
DNA: TGCGCCAGCAGCATTCTCGGGGCCTACGAGCAGTACTTC

J: TRBJ1-6
D: -
V: TRBV25-1
size: -
CDR3: CASSEFVGEALHF
DNA: TGTGCCAGCAGTGAATTCGTGGGGGAAGCCCTCCACTTT

J: TRBJ1-2
D: TRBD1
V: TRBV6-5
size: -
CDR3: CATRGPGQGARGYTF
DNA: TGTGCCACCAGAGGCCCGGGACAGGGGGCGCGAGGCTACACCTTC

J: TRBJ2-1
D: -
V: TRBV7-3
size: few
CDR3: CASSLTSYNEQFF
DNA: TGTGCCAGCAGCTTAACCTCCTACAATGAGCAGTTCTTC

J: TRBJ2-7
D: -
V: TRBV9
size: -
CDR3: CASSPRDREVNEQYF
DNA: TGTGCCAGCAGCCCAAGGGATAGGGAAGTGAACGAGCAGTACTTC